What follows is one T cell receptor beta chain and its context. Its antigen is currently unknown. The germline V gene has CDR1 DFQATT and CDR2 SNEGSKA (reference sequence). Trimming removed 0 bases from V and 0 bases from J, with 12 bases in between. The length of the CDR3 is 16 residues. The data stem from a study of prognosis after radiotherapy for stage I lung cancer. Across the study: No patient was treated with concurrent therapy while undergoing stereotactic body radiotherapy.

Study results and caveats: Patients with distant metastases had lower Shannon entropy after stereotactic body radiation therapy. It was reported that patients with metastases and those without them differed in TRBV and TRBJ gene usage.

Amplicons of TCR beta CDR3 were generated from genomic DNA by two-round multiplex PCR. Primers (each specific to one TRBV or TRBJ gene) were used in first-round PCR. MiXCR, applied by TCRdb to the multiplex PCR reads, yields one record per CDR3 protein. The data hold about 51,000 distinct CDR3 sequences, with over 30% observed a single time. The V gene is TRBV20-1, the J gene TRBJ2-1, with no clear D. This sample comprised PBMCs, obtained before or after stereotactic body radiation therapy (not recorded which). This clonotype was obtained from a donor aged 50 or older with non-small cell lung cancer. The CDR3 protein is CSARDLGFSSYNEQFF. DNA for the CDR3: TGCAGTGCTAGAGATTTGGGGTTTAGCTCCTACAATGAGCAGTTCTTC.